This TCR beta chain originates from a study of cytomegalovirus exposure and HLA in healthy donors. Study results and caveats: Cytomegalovirus-associated status was assigned to about 170 TCR beta chains.

The V end was cut by 4 bases, the J end by 1 base, with 13 bases between. The CDR3 runs 15 residues. Germline assignment: CDR1 SNHLY and CDR2 FYNNEI. Of note for this clone: Its antigen remains unknown.

The PCR made use of 60 Vbeta and 13 Jbeta primers. TCRdb keeps only in-frame clones here, not all; method: immunoSEQ multiplex PCR. Of some 42,000 clones in the sample, 50% are singletons; the top ten hold about 12%. The rearrangement links TRBV2 to TRBJ1-1, with D uncertain. Material: PBMCs. The TCR originated in a human donor in good health. The CDR3 protein is CASSGRRRWNTEAFF. The CDR3 DNA sequence: TGTGCCAGCAGTGGGCGAAGGAGGTGGAACACTGAAGCTTTCTTT.